The 21 T cell receptor beta chains below come from one sample, sequenced in a study of blood T cell repertoires in COVID-19. Some clones are missing from TCRdb's copy, which holds only in-frame ones; the method was immunoSEQ multiplex PCR. The sample lists 400,000 to 550,000 clones, about 89% seen once, with roughly 4% in the top ten. The sample comprised peripheral blood. These receptors were taken from a woman aged 25 to 45 with acute or convalescent COVID-19.

This chain connects TRBV20-1 to TRBJ2-7; the match to TRBD1 covers 9 bases. V trimming: 6 bases; J trimming: 6 bases; junction bases outside the gene matches: 0. Germline V gives CDR1 DFQATT, CDR2 SNEGSKA (reference sequence). CDR3 length: 10 amino acids. The CDR3 loop reads CSAGQGEQYF. CDR3 bases: TGCAGTGCGGGACAGGGCGAGCAGTACTTC.

The chain links TRBV27 to TRBJ1-4; D is ambiguous. The CDR3 runs 17 residues. Germline V lookup: CDR1 MNHEY, CDR2 SMNVEV (reference sequence). V was cut by 1 base and J by 3 bases, with 15 bases left in between. As DNA, the CDR3 is TGTGCCAGCAGTTTATTTGGCAGCTTAGCTTCTAATGAAAAACTGTTTTTT. Translating it yields CASSLFGSLASNEKLFF.

V and J are TRBV2 and TRBJ2-2; TRBD1 agrees at 10 bases. CDR1 and CDR2 from the germline V gene are SNHLY and FYNNEI. CDR3 length equals 14 residues. J gave up 6 bases and V 8 bases, and 6 bases lay outside the gene matches. This chain's CDR3 is CASRTGTGAGELFF. The CDR3 DNA reads as TGTGCCAGCCGAACCGGGACAGGGGCCGGGGAGCTGTTTTTT.

In this sample, this clone turned up once. This rearrangement joins TRBV6-5 to TRBJ1-1; D is possibly TRBD1 (5 bases). Between the trimmed V and J ends, which lost 6 bases and 4 bases, there was a span of 12 bases. From germline, CDR1 is MNHEY and CDR2 SVGAGI. This CDR3 contains 13 residues. The CDR3 DNA sequence: TGTGCCAGCAGACAAGGGGTTGCCACTGAAGCTTTCTTT. Its protein product is CASRQGVATEAFF.

The V and J genes are TRBV27 and TRBJ1-1; tentatively, D is TRBD1 (6 bases). The ends were cut back, 6 bases at V and 2 bases at J, with 13 bases in the middle. Germline V gene data show CDR1 as MNHEY and CDR2 as SMNVEV (reference sequence). This CDR3 has 14 residues. CDR3 nucleotides: TGTGCCAGCAGATCCGGGACACCTAACACTGAAGCTTTCTTT. It yields the protein CASRSGTPNTEAFF.

The chain recombines TRBV6-5 with TRBJ2-7, with D perhaps matching TRBD1 (5 bases). V was pared by 6 bases and J by 3 bases, with 15 bases between. Germline V gene lookup returns CDR1 MNHEY and CDR2 SVGAGI. This CDR3 is built from 14 residues. The CDR3 sequence: CASSPSGPLYEQYF. The DNA of the CDR3 is TGTGCCAGCAGCCCCTCAGGGCCACTCTACGAGCAGTACTTC.

The V gene is TRBV10-3, the J gene TRBJ1-1, with TRBD1 matching 8 bases. The CDR3 runs 14 residues. Germline V CDR1 and CDR2: ENHRY, SYGVKD. V trimming: 4 bases; J trimming: 1 base; junction bases outside the gene matches: 2. Here the CDR3 DNA reads TGTGCCATCAGTGGAGGACAGGGGAACACTGAAGCTTTCTTT. It encodes CAISGGQGNTEAFF.

This clone was counted a few times. The chain carries TRBV6-5 and TRBJ2-1, with 7 positions matching TRBD2. Germline values: CDR1 MNHEY, CDR2 SVGAGI. J was trimmed by 1 base and V by 10 bases; bases with no gene match: 4. CDR3 size: 13 residues. CDR3 nucleotides: TGTGCCAACCTCGGGGGGTCCTACAATGAGCAGTTCTTC. This encodes CANLGGSYNEQFF.

The V gene is TRBV18, the J gene TRBJ2-1; D ambiguous. The V end was cut by 3 bases, the J end by 0 bases, with 9 bases between. This CDR3 region has 15 residues. The V gene's germline CDR1 is KGHSH and CDR2 LQKENI. For the CDR3, the DNA is TGTGCCAGCTCACCCGGGTCGAGCTCCTACAATGAGCAGTTCTTC. It codes for CASSPGSSSYNEQFF.

This chain connects TRBV20-1 to TRBJ2-2; TRBD1 matches at 7 bases. This CDR3 spans 15 amino acids. CDR1 and CDR2 (germline): DFQATT, SNEGSKA (reference sequence). J lost 4 bases, V lost 3 bases, and 8 bases had no gene match. CDR3 loop: CSASNRQGSTGELFF. The CDR3 nucleotides are TGCAGTGCTAGTAACAGACAGGGAAGCACCGGGGAGCTGTTTTTT.

This clone occurred once. V is TRBV19 and J is TRBJ2-1, with D possibly TRBD2 on 6 matching bases. The CDR3 is 15 amino acids. CDR1 is LNHDA, CDR2 SQIVND, per germline (reference sequence). Trimming removed 4 bases from V and 3 bases from J, with 13 bases in between. The CDR3 spells CASSTDGGVYNEQFF. The CDR3 region has the DNA TGTGCCAGTAGTACCGACGGGGGAGTCTACAATGAGCAGTTCTTC.

This clone came up once. The J gene is TRBJ1-2, the V gene TRBV5-4; a weak D match, TRBD1 (5 bases). Germline loops: CDR1 SGHNT, CDR2 YYREEE (reference sequence). V was pared by 0 bases and J by 3 bases, with 6 bases between. The length of the CDR3 is 13 residues. CDR3 protein: CASSLGRDYGYTF. Here the CDR3 DNA reads TGTGCCAGCAGCTTGGGCAGGGACTATGGCTACACCTTC.

The chain employs TRBV24-1 and TRBJ2-5; a weak D match, TRBD1 (5 bases). V lost 2 bases and J lost 7, with 16 bases in between. CDR1 is KGHDR, CDR2 SFDVKD, per germline. This CDR3 comprises 15 residues. This chain's CDR3 is CATSDSSLQGGTQYF. DNA for the CDR3: TGTGCCACCAGTGATTCATCCCTCCAGGGTGGGACCCAGTACTTC.

J is TRBJ2-7 and V is TRBV11-3, with D perhaps matching TRBD2 (6 bases). Germline values: CDR1 SGHNT, CDR2 YENEEA. Deletions cut 5 bases from V and 6 bases from J, with 11 bases between. This CDR3 spans 12 amino acids. The CDR3 DNA follows: TGTGCCAGCAGCATCCGGGACTTCGAGCAGTACTTC. It yields the protein CASSIRDFEQYF.

This rearrangement joins TRBV5-4 to TRBJ2-3, with 8 bases identical to TRBD1. The length of the CDR3 is 15 residues. The junction had 4 bases not matched to a gene; V was cut back by 4 bases and J by 0 bases. Looked up from germline, CDR1 is SGHNT and CDR2 is YYREEE (reference sequence). The CDR3 DNA is TGTGCCAGCAGCCCGAGACAGGGGAGCACAGATACGCAGTATTTT. It codes for CASSPRQGSTDTQYF.

The chain is built from TRBV5-1 and TRBJ2-1, with 7 bases that match TRBD2. CDR1 SGHRS and CDR2 YFSETQ come from the germline V gene. J gave up 8 bases and V 4 bases, and 6 bases lay outside the gene matches. The CDR3 runs to 13 residues. This CDR3 is CASSAGDFYEQFF. The CDR3 DNA reads TGCGCCAGCAGCGCGGGGGATTTTTATGAGCAGTTCTTC.

CDR3 nucleotides: TGTGCCAGCAGCCAGTACCCATCCGACAAGGAGAGGGACAATGAGCAGTTCTTC. Translation: CASSQYPSDKERDNEQFF. The chain links TRBV28 to TRBJ2-1; weak D call: TRBD2 (5 bases). The V gene's germline CDR1 is MDHEN and CDR2 SYDVKM. The CDR3 has 18 amino acids. The V end lost 6 bases, the J end lost 5 bases, and 26 bases lay between the germline ends.

The chain employs TRBV6-5 and TRBJ1-1; D not resolved. CDR3 length: 12 residues. Per germline, CDR1 MNHEY and CDR2 SVGAGI. Trimming shortened V by 5 bases and J by 6 bases, and 10 bases separated the two germline ends. CDR3 sequence reads: CASSRPGSEAFF. The CDR3 DNA reads TGTGCCAGCAGTCGCCCCGGGTCTGAAGCTTTCTTT.

The gene calls are TRBV7-8 and TRBJ2-3; weak D call: TRBD2 (6 bases). The germline V gene has CDR1 SGHVS and CDR2 FQNEAQ. The CDR3 extends over 17 amino acids. V shed 2 bases and J shed 6 bases, with 21 bases lying between them. The CDR3 nucleotides are TGTGCCAGCAGCTTAAACCAATTAGCGGTTCTAGGCGATACGCAGTATTTT. It codes for CASSLNQLAVLGDTQYF.

CDR3 coding DNA: TGTGCCAGCAGCTTCGGGACAGGGATTGCCGAGCAGTACTTC. Residues: CASSFGTGIAEQYF. The chain is built from TRBV11-2 and TRBJ2-7; 9 positions agree with TRBD1. The trim removed 3 bases at V and 6 bases at J, leaving 6 bases unmatched. The germline CDR1 and CDR2 sequences are SGHAT and FQNNGV. The CDR3 spans 14 residues.

The rearrangement joins TRBV3-1 (or the pseudogene TRBV3-2) to TRBJ2-5, with 14 bases identical to TRBD2. The CDR3 is 17 amino acids. J was trimmed by 3 bases and V by 5 bases; bases with no gene match: 8. Germline V lookup: CDR1 LGHDT, CDR2 YNNKEL (reference sequence). The CDR3 DNA reads TGTGCCAGCAGCTTTACTTTGGGACTAGCGGGGGAAGAGACCCAGTACTTC. It translates to CASSFTLGLAGEETQYF.